A selection of T cell receptor beta chains follows, all from one sample in a study of Ad26.COV2.S vaccination and SARS-CoV-2 variants. The protocol was immunoSEQ multiplex PCR, while the TCRdb copy is restricted to in-frame clones and leaves out a portion. The profile shows about 440,000 clones, about nine tenths of them singletons. The sequences come from peripheral blood, collected in a trial of Ad26.COV2.S vaccine versus placebo. The receptors were sampled from a person between 18 and 59 years old who received the Ad26.COV2.S COVID-19 vaccine or a placebo. Both conserved end residues are part of each CDR3. Fields, in order: D gene, V gene, clone size, J gene, CDR3 DNA, CDR3 protein. The D gene is left open where the match is weak. For some rows the clone size is stated as once, few or many, or as a class when expanded; others skip it.

>NA|TRBV5-6|NA|TRBJ1-1
TGTGCCAGCAGCTTGGCCCTCTCGGGGAACACTGAAGCTTTCTTT
CASSLALSGNTEAFF
>TRBD2|TRBV5-6|NA|TRBJ2-1
TGTGCCAGCAGGCCTCGGGGGGGTTACAATGAGCAGTTCTTC
CASRPRGGYNEQFF
>TRBD1|TRBV2|NA|TRBJ2-7
TGTGCCAGCAGCGGGACAGGGTACGAGCAGTACTTC
CASSGTGYEQYF
>NA|TRBV4-1|NA|TRBJ2-7
TGCGCCAGCAGCCAAGTCGTGGGGAGCTCCTACGAGCAGTACTTC
CASSQVVGSSYEQYF
>NA|TRBV30|once|TRBJ2-2
TGTGCCTGGAGTGGTGGCGAAGCGAACACCGGGGAGCTGTTTTTT
CAWSGGEANTGELFF
>TRBD1|TRBV28|once|TRBJ2-3
TGTGCCAGCAGCCCCGACAGGGTCCGCGGTTCAGGCGTTCCAGATACGCAGTATTTT
CASSPDRVRGSGVPDTQYF
>NA|TRBV18|NA|TRBJ1-1
TGTGCCAGTTCCGGCCGGAACACTGAAGCTTTCTTT
CASSGRNTEAFF
>NA|TRBV13|NA|TRBJ1-1
TGTGCCAGCAGCTACCCAGCGCAGAATGAAGCTTTCTTT
CASSYPAQNEAFF
>NA|TRBV6-5|NA|TRBJ1-3
TGTGCCAGCAGCTTCGACCGTGCTTCTGGAAACACCATATATTTT
CASSFDRASGNTIYF
>NA|TRBV20-1|NA|TRBJ2-1
TGCAGTGCCGGGACTCCCACCGGGCAGTTCTTC
CSAGTPTGQFF
>NA|TRBV19|NA|TRBJ2-7
TGTGCCAGTAGTACAGCGGGTCAGTCCTACGAGCAGTACTTC
CASSTAGQSYEQYF
>TRBD2|TRBV9|once|TRBJ2-1
TGTGCCAGCAGCACTCTAGCGGGAGGGGGTAATGAGCAGTTCTTC
CASSTLAGGGNEQFF
>TRBD1|TRBV9|NA|TRBJ2-3
TGTGCCAGCAGCGGAAGACAGGGAGCGGATACGCAGTATTTT
CASSGRQGADTQYF
>NA|TRBV7-3|NA|TRBJ1-6
TGTGCCAGCAGACTCCCCATATCCACAGGAATAACACCTAATTCACCCCTCCACTTT
CASRLPISTGITPNSPLHF
>NA|TRBV5-1|NA|TRBJ1-2
TGCGCCAGCAGCCTGGGAGGGGGACTCTCGGGCTACACCTTC
CASSLGGGLSGYTF
>NA|TRBV10-3|once|TRBJ1-1
TGTGCCATCAGTGAGTCTCAGTTTGTTTCGGGGACTGAAGCTTTCTTT
CAISESQFVSGTEAFF
>TRBD1|TRBV6-6|NA|TRBJ1-1
TGTGCCAGCATCTACCCGCCAGGGGGAGCCGCTGAAGCTTTCTTT
CASIYPPGGAAEAFF
>NA|TRBV28|NA|TRBJ2-1
TGTGCCAGCAGTTATATCGACGGGTACAATGAGCAGTTCTTC
CASSYIDGYNEQFF
>TRBD2|TRBV15|NA|TRBJ2-2
TGTGCCACCAGTCGACTAGCGAGCACCGGGGAGCTGTTTTTT
CATSRLASTGELFF
>NA|TRBV6-5|NA|TRBJ1-3
TGTGCCAGCAGTCCTCGATCTGGAAACACCATATATTTT
CASSPRSGNTIYF
>NA|TRBV27|NA|TRBJ2-1
TGTGCCAGCAGTTTAGGAGTGCCGTTGAACAATGAGCAGTTCTTC
CASSLGVPLNNEQFF
>NA|TRBV4-3|NA|TRBJ2-1
TGCGCCAGCAGCCAAGACGCGACAGACTACAATGAGCAGTTCTTC
CASSQDATDYNEQFF
>TRBD2|TRBV6-2/TRBV6-3|NA|TRBJ2-1
TGTGCCAGCAGTTACCGGACTAGCGGAAAAAACAATGAGCAGTTCTTC
CASSYRTSGKNNEQFF